This T cell receptor (beta chain) was obtained from a study of T cell responses to AZD1222 COVID-19 vaccine. Study-wide points: Donors were mostly white British, more females; clonal diversity possibly underestimated. Baseline testing showed seropositivity in only 6 or 7 AZD1222 recipients. Spike-wide vaccine-associated CD4 TCRs dominated at 160-218 and 743-854. Sampling captured repertoires only after the peak T cell response.

This CDR3 contains 15 residues. J lost 4 bases, V lost 4 bases, and 5 bases had no gene match. Germline CDR1 SGHNT, CDR2 YYREEE (reference sequence). On this clone: The target antigen is unknown.

TCRdb's copy holds only in-frame clones and misses some; the assay was immunoSEQ multiplex PCR. This sample has about 130,000 clones; more than 85% occur once, and the top ten carry about 2.1%. The chain combines TRBV5-4 with TRBJ2-5; TRBD1 aligns across 12 bases. This receptor was identified in an adult who received the AZD1222 COVID-19 vaccine. This specimen was peripheral blood, taken 28 days after the second AZD1222 dose. The CDR3 DNA sequence: TGTGCCAGCAGCCGCCGGGACAGGGGGCGAGAGACCCAGTACTTC. It yields the protein CASSRRDRGRETQYF.